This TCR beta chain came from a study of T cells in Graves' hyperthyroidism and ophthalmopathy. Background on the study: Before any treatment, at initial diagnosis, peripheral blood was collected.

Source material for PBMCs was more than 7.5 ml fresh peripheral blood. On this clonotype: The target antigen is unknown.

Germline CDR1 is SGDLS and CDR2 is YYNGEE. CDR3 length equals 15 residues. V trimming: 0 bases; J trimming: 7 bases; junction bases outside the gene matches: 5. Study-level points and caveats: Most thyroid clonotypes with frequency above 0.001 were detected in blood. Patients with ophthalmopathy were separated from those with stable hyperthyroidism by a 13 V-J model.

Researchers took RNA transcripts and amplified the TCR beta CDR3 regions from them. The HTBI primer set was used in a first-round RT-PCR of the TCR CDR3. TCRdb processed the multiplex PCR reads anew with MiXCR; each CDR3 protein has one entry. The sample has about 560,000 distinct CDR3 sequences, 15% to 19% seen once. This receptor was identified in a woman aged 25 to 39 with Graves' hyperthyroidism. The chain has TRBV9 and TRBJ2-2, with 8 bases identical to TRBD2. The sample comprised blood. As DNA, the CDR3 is TGTGCCAGCAGCGTAGGATTGCGGGAGGTCGGGGAGCTGTTTTTT. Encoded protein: CASSVGLREVGELFF.